These 26 T cell receptor beta chains originate from one sample sequenced in a study of STAT5B mutations in CD4+ large granular lymphocyte leukemia. Sequencing used immunoSEQ multiplex PCR; TCRdb keeps in-frame clones, though not all of them. The sample consists of 30,000 to 40,000 clones, more than 70% of them appearing once. The material sequenced was CD4+ T cells from blood buffy coats. Every receptor here comes from a human donor in good health.

V gene TRBV30 combines with J gene TRBJ1-1, with TRBD1 matching 7 bases. This CDR3 region has 13 residues. From germline, CDR1 is GTSNPN and CDR2 SVGIG (reference sequence). V lost 5 bases and J lost 5; bases outside the gene matches: 8. The DNA of the CDR3 is TGTGCCTGGGAAAGAACAGGGGAGACTGAAGCTTTCTTT. Protein: CAWERTGETEAFF. Drawing the rest from reference TRBV30 and TRBJ1-1, the complete variable domain is SQTIHQWPATLVQPVGSPLSLECTVEGTSNPNLYWYRQAAGRGLQLLFYSVGIGQISSEVPQNLSASRPQDRQFILSSKKLLLSDSGFYLCAWERTGETEAFFGQGTRLTVV.

This rearrangement joins TRBV5-4 to TRBJ1-2; D gene unclear. Per the germline V gene, CDR1 is SGHNT and CDR2 is YYREEE (reference sequence). V was trimmed by 0 bases and J by 6 bases, leaving 9 bases between them. CDR3 length: 13 amino acids. CDR3 residues: CASSLAEGDGYTF. In DNA form, the CDR3 reads TGTGCCAGCAGCTTGGCCGAAGGAGATGGCTACACCTTC.

The CDR3 loop reads CASTADSYEQYF. CDR3 coding DNA: TGTGCCAGCACCGCCGACTCCTACGAGCAGTACTTC. The genes are TRBV6-6 and TRBJ2-7; D not resolved. Per the germline V gene, CDR1 is MNHNY and CDR2 is SVGAGI (reference sequence). CDR3 length equals 12 residues. V dropped 7 bases and J dropped 0 bases, with 7 bases sitting between them.

The chain joins TRBV6-6 to TRBJ1-2; the D is unclear. Germline V CDR1 and CDR2: MNHNY, SVGAGI (reference sequence). V was clipped by 4 bases and J by 0 bases, with 6 bases between them. The CDR3 has 13 amino acids. CDR3 amino acids: CASSLSANYGYTF. In nucleotides, the CDR3 is TGTGCCAGCAGTTTATCAGCTAACTATGGCTACACCTTC.

This chain uses TRBV4-3 with TRBJ2-6; D may be TRBD1 or TRBD2 (5 bases each). The germline CDR1 and CDR2 sequences are LGHNA and YSLEER. V lost 1 base, J lost 2 bases, and 6 bases lay in between. The CDR3 is 15 amino acids. For the CDR3, the DNA is TGCGCCAGCAGCCAAGTGGGGGCTGGGGCCAACGTCCTGACTTTC. Residues: CASSQVGAGANVLTF.

Details on this clone: At one end the junction does not follow the germline gene, possibly because of a read error. The chain couples TRBV30 to TRBJ2-7; D possibly matches TRBD1 or TRBD2 (5 bases each). The CDR3 covers 15 residues. The germline gives CDR1 GTSNPN, CDR2 SVGIG (reference sequence). The CDR3 is CAWRASLSPRDLYHF. In DNA form, the CDR3 reads TGTGCCTGGAGGGCCTCCCTGAGCCCTCGGGACCTCTACCACTTC.

This chain joins TRBV2 and TRBJ2-7, with 8 bases fitting TRBD1. The germline V gene has CDR1 SNHLY and CDR2 FYNNEI. This CDR3 is 13 amino acids long. With 6 bases clipped from V and 3 bases from J, the junction kept 4 bases outside the gene matches. CDR3 sequence (DNA): TGTGCCAGCAGATTGACAGGGGTCTACGAGCAGTACTTC. Its protein product is CASRLTGVYEQYF.

J is TRBJ2-6 and V is TRBV4-3; D unresolved. CDR3 length: 16 amino acids. Germline V lookup: CDR1 LGHNA, CDR2 YSLEER. V lost 0 bases, J lost 2 bases, and 8 bases lay in between. CDR3 protein: CASSQDPATGANVLTF. CDR3 nucleotides: TGCGCCAGCAGCCAAGATCCCGCTACTGGGGCCAACGTCCTGACTTTC.

The chain recombines TRBV10-3 with TRBJ1-5, with 9 bases identical to TRBD1. Trimming at V came to 6 bases and at J to 1 base, leaving 1 base not matched to a gene. There are 14 residues in the CDR3. CDR1 is ENHRY, CDR2 SYGVKD, per germline. CDR3 in amino acids: CAISDRGSNQPQHF. CDR3 sequence (DNA): TGTGCCATCAGCGACAGGGGGAGCAATCAGCCCCAGCATTTT.

Written as DNA, the CDR3 is TGTGCCAGCAGTCGCAAATCGGGACAGGAGATCGCAGATACGCAGTATTTT. Translated, it gives CASSRKSGQEIADTQYF. The chain has TRBV7-9 and TRBJ2-3; 8 bases are shared with TRBD1. The J segment lost 4 bases and the V segment lost 6 bases, leaving 15 bases of the junction unmatched. Germline assignment: CDR1 SEHNR and CDR2 FQNEAQ (reference sequence). CDR3 size: 17 residues.

The CDR3 sequence is CASSENAGRRAFF. CDR3 DNA: TGTGCCAGCAGTGAAAACGCAGGGCGTAGAGCTTTCTTT. V gene TRBV2 combines with J gene TRBJ1-1; D is perhaps TRBD1 (5 bases). The CDR3 contains 13 residues. In germline, CDR1 is SNHLY, CDR2 FYNNEI. V shed 2 bases and J shed 10 bases, with 14 bases lying between them.

J is TRBJ2-6 and V is TRBV2, with D possibly TRBD1 on 6 matching bases. Trimming left V 6 bases short and J 0 bases short, with 15 bases between. Germline V lookup: CDR1 SNHLY, CDR2 FYNNEI. The CDR3 totals 17 residues. The DNA for the CDR3 is TGTGCCAGCAGGGGGGCGGAGTTGCCCTCTGGGGCCAACGTCCTGACTTTC. Encoded protein: CASRGAELPSGANVLTF.

V gene TRBV7-9 combines with J gene TRBJ2-1, with D maybe TRBD1 (6 bases). CDR1 is SEHNR and CDR2 is FQNEAQ in the germline V gene (reference sequence). V was shortened by 1 base and J by 0 bases, with 16 bases between the two germline ends. This CDR3 is 18 amino acids long. Here the CDR3 reads CASSLGRTVTDSYNEQFF. Written as DNA, the CDR3 is TGTGCCAGCAGCTTAGGACGGACAGTAACCGACTCCTACAATGAGCAGTTCTTC.

V usage is TRBV19 and J usage is TRBJ1-2; D call uncertain. Germline CDR1 LNHDA, CDR2 SQIVND (reference sequence). CDR3 length equals 13 residues. V dropped 2 bases and J dropped 3 bases, with 7 bases sitting between them. CDR3 loop: CASSIRADYGYTF. In DNA form, the CDR3 reads TGTGCCAGTAGTATACGGGCCGACTATGGCTACACCTTC.

This chain joins TRBV6-6 and TRBJ2-6, with D hard to call. The length of the CDR3 is 15 residues. Per the germline V gene, CDR1 is MNHNY and CDR2 is SVGAGI (reference sequence). V was clipped by 6 bases and J by 0 bases, with 9 bases between them. The CDR3 here is CASRYLGSGANVLTF. For the CDR3, the DNA is TGTGCCAGCAGATATTTAGGCTCTGGGGCCAACGTCCTGACTTTC.

This clone was seen only a few times. The J gene is TRBJ2-7, the V gene TRBV7-2; D might be TRBD1 (6 bases). CDR1 and CDR2 from the germline V gene are SGHTA and FQGNSA. The CDR3 loop spans 12 amino acids. V was clipped by 5 bases and J by 3 bases, with 8 bases between them. CDR3 residues: CASSTQGYEQYF. The DNA of the CDR3 is TGTGCCAGCAGCACACAGGGCTACGAGCAGTACTTC.

J is TRBJ1-2 and V is TRBV5-4; 7 positions agree with TRBD1. J was trimmed by 6 bases and V by 9 bases; bases with no gene match: 8. The germline CDR1 and CDR2 sequences are SGHNT and YYREEE (reference sequence). The CDR3 contains 12 residues. The CDR3 reads CATRGGLDGYTF. The CDR3 DNA follows: TGTGCCACACGAGGGGGCCTGGATGGCTACACCTTC.

This rearrangement joins TRBV18 to TRBJ1-6, with 10 bases fitting TRBD1. Germline CDR1 reads KGHSH; CDR2 reads LQKENI. The CDR3 is 16 residues long. V shed 3 bases, J shed 5 bases, and the junction held 4 bases outside the gene matches. The CDR3 spells CASSPLTGGNNSPLHF. The CDR3 DNA follows: TGTGCCAGCTCACCGCTGACAGGGGGCAATAATTCACCCCTCCACTTT.

The chain carries TRBV11-2 and TRBJ2-1; the match to TRBD1 covers 8 bases. The V and J ends lost 3 bases and 4 bases, in that order; junction bases with no gene match: 11. This CDR3 is 17 amino acids long. The germline V gene has CDR1 SGHAT and CDR2 FQNNGV. CDR3 sequence reads: CASSFRVGQGWYNEQFF. The CDR3 DNA follows: TGTGCCAGCAGCTTCCGGGTTGGACAGGGCTGGTACAATGAGCAGTTCTTC.

The rearrangement links TRBV7-8 to TRBJ1-5, with 8 bases matching TRBD1. V gave up 0 bases and J gave up 4 bases; unmatched junction bases: 5. The CDR3 is made up of 16 amino acids. Looked up from germline, CDR1 is SGHVS and CDR2 is FQNEAQ. CDR3 sequence reads: CASSLARTGPNQPQHF. In DNA form, the CDR3 reads TGTGCCAGCAGCTTAGCGAGGACAGGGCCGAATCAGCCCCAGCATTTT.

This sequence joins TRBV20-1 and TRBJ2-3; D might be TRBD1 (6 bases). V was cut by 6 bases and J by 6 bases, with 10 bases left in between. The germline gives CDR1 DFQATT, CDR2 SNEGSKA (reference sequence). This CDR3 region has 11 residues. CDR3 nucleotide sequence: TGCAGTGCGAACACAGGGGATACGCAGTATTTT. This codes for CSANTGDTQYF.

The J gene is TRBJ1-5, the V gene TRBV19; D is possibly TRBD1 (5 bases). The CDR3 totals 14 residues. Deletions cut 10 bases from V and 1 base from J, with 14 bases between. The germline V gene has CDR1 LNHDA and CDR2 SQIVND (reference sequence). The CDR3: CATATGVSNQPQHF. The DNA of the CDR3 is TGTGCCACGGCAACGGGGGTAAGCAATCAGCCCCAGCATTTT. The whole variable domain, remainder taken from reference TRBV19 and TRBJ1-5, is DGGITQSPKYLFRKEGQNVTLSCEQNLNHDAMYWYRQDPGQGLRLIYYSQIVNDFQKGDIAEGYSVSREKKESFPLTVTSAQKNPTAFYLCATATGVSNQPQHFGDGTRLSIL.

V and J are TRBV5-1 and TRBJ2-5, with TRBD1 matching over 8 bases. J gave up 5 bases and V 0 bases, and 6 bases lay outside the gene matches. CDR3 size: 15 residues. The germline V gene encodes CDR1 SGHRS and CDR2 YFSETQ. The CDR3 sequence: CASSLDGTGGETQYF. The CDR3 bases are TGCGCCAGCAGCTTGGACGGAACAGGGGGTGAGACCCAGTACTTC.

The chain couples TRBV7-9 to TRBJ1-1; TRBD1 aligns across 8 bases. V trimming: 4 bases; J trimming: 5 bases; junction bases outside the gene matches: 6. The CDR3 runs to 14 residues. Per the germline V gene, CDR1 is SEHNR and CDR2 is FQNEAQ (reference sequence). For the CDR3, the DNA is TGTGCCAGCAGCTCCAGGACAGGGAGAACTGAAGCTTTCTTT. Translation gives CASSSRTGRTEAFF.

The chain joins TRBV6-5 to TRBJ1-2; the D gene is possibly TRBD1 (5 bases). V was cut by 0 bases and J by 7 bases, with 12 bases left in between. Germline V CDR1 and CDR2: MNHEY, SVGAGI. This CDR3 region has 14 residues. CDR3 sequence: CASSYSDLQGGYTF. The CDR3 bases are TGTGCCAGCAGTTACTCAGATCTCCAGGGTGGCTACACCTTC.

The rearrangement links TRBV7-2 to TRBJ2-5, with D perhaps TRBD2 (5 bases). The CDR3 has 14 amino acids. V lost 3 bases and J lost 5, with 13 bases in between. Germline CDR1 reads SGHTA; CDR2 reads FQGNSA. CDR3 in amino acids: CASSLGGSRETQYF. The CDR3 DNA sequence: TGTGCCAGCAGCTTGGGTGGGAGTAGGGAGACCCAGTACTTC.